Below are 12 T cell receptor beta chains sequenced from a single sample in a study of cytomegalovirus exposure and HLA in healthy donors. The PCR had 60 Vbeta and 13 Jbeta primers. Sequencing used immunoSEQ multiplex PCR; TCRdb keeps in-frame clones, though not all of them. The sample shows around 130,000 clones, and roughly 2% sits with its ten largest clones. The material sequenced was PBMCs. Every receptor here comes from a woman in her fifties or sixties in good health and CMV-seronegative.

A remark on this clone: Distinct nucleotide sequences in the sample also encode this CDR3. The V gene is TRBV5-1, the J gene TRBJ2-7; 7 bases match TRBD1. J was trimmed by 0 bases and V by 0 bases; bases with no gene match: 3. This CDR3 is 15 amino acids long. The germline CDR1 and CDR2 sequences are SGHRS and YFSETQ. The CDR3 region is CASSLGAGGSYEQYF. The DNA for the CDR3 is TGCGCCAGCAGCTTGGGGGCAGGGGGCTCCTACGAGCAGTACTTC.

The chain employs TRBV6-6 and TRBJ1-3; tentative D call: TRBD1 (5 bases). Germline assignment: CDR1 MNHNY and CDR2 SVGAGI (reference sequence). V was cut by 5 bases and J by 7 bases, with 15 bases left in between. The CDR3 totals 14 residues. The CDR3 bases are TGTGCCAGCAGTCCGGGGGGGAAAGGGAACACCATATATTTT. Its translation is CASSPGGKGNTIYF.

V gene TRBV5-1 combines with J gene TRBJ2-7; tentative D call: TRBD2 (5 bases). The CDR3 covers 16 residues. The V end lost 0 bases, the J end lost 3 bases, and 16 bases lay between the germline ends. Germline CDR1 SGHRS, CDR2 YFSETQ. CDR3 loop: CASSLEGGRRGYEQYF. The CDR3 nucleotides are TGCGCCAGCAGCTTGGAAGGAGGCAGGAGAGGCTACGAGCAGTACTTC.

For the CDR3, the DNA is TGTGCCAGCAGTGCCAGGACAGGGGGGAACACTGAAGCTTTCTTT. It encodes CASSARTGGNTEAFF. This rearrangement joins TRBV28 to TRBJ1-1; 10 nucleotides match TRBD1. CDR3 length: 15 residues. The germline V gene has CDR1 MDHEN and CDR2 SYDVKM. Trimming cost V 5 bases and J 1 base; bases outside gene matches: 4.

The V call is TRBV6-1, the J call TRBJ2-5; D is possibly TRBD1 (6 bases). V lost 0 bases and J lost 5, with 13 bases in between. This CDR3 is 15 amino acids long. CDR1 is MNHNS, CDR2 SASEGT, per germline. The DNA of the CDR3 is TGTGCCAGCAGTGAAGCGTCAGGGGTGGGTGAGACCCAGTACTTC. It codes for CASSEASGVGETQYF.

J is TRBJ2-1 and V is TRBV9; 7 bases match TRBD1. J lost 2 bases, V lost 0 bases, and 5 bases had no gene match. From germline, CDR1 is SGDLS and CDR2 YYNGEE. There are 16 residues in the CDR3. The CDR3 DNA sequence: TGTGCCAGCAGCGTAGGAGGGGGCGGGCCCTACAATGAGCAGTTCTTC. Protein product: CASSVGGGGPYNEQFF.

This chain connects TRBV2 to TRBJ2-7, with D possibly being TRBD2 (6 bases). Per germline, CDR1 SNHLY and CDR2 FYNNEI. V was shortened by 5 bases and J by 7 bases, with 21 bases between the two germline ends. The CDR3 runs to 15 residues. Here the CDR3 DNA reads TGTGCCAGCAGTCGTTCTAGCGTCACCCTCGGGGAGCAGTACTTC. Its protein is CASSRSSVTLGEQYF.

The rearrangement uses TRBV10-3 and TRBJ1-5; no firm D call. Germline CDR1 reads ENHRY; CDR2 reads SYGVKD. The CDR3 runs 14 residues. The germline V and J ends were trimmed by 4 bases and 2 bases, with 9 bases remaining between them. The CDR3 sequence is CAISVSQGNQPQHF. The DNA for the CDR3 is TGTGCCATCAGTGTCTCGCAGGGCAATCAGCCCCAGCATTTT.

This chain uses TRBV2 with TRBJ1-1; 7 nucleotides match TRBD1. V lost 6 bases and J lost 4; bases outside the gene matches: 8. Germline V lookup: CDR1 SNHLY, CDR2 FYNNEI. This CDR3 contains 14 residues. The DNA for the CDR3 is TGTGCCAGCAGGCCCGGGACAGAGGGCACTGAAGCTTTCTTT. It specifies CASRPGTEGTEAFF.

V usage is TRBV10-3 and J usage is TRBJ1-5, with TRBD1 as a possible D gene (6 bases). V gave up 0 bases and J gave up 4 bases, with 7 bases separating them. This CDR3 region has 14 residues. Germline loops: CDR1 ENHRY, CDR2 SYGVKD. The CDR3 region is CAISESRGNQPQHF. The CDR3 DNA is TGTGCCATCAGTGAGTCAAGGGGGAATCAGCCCCAGCATTTT.

V and J are TRBV15 and TRBJ2-1; possibly TRBD2 for D (5 bases). The CDR3 is made up of 15 amino acids. Trimming removed 3 bases at V and 2 bases at J, with 11 bases between. Germline V lookup: CDR1 LNHNV, CDR2 YYDKDF (reference sequence). CDR3 sequence reads: CATSRAAGAYNEQFF. The CDR3 DNA sequence: TGTGCCACCAGCAGGGCTGCCGGGGCCTACAATGAGCAGTTCTTC.

The chain joins TRBV7-9 to TRBJ1-5; 7 positions match TRBD1. The germline V gene encodes CDR1 SEHNR and CDR2 FQNEAQ (reference sequence). This CDR3 region has 15 residues. V lost 5 bases to trimming and J lost 5 bases; unmatched junction nucleotides: 9. The CDR3 DNA reads TGTGCCAGCAGCCCCGGGACAGCAATCCATCAGCCCCAGCATTTT. It codes for CASSPGTAIHQPQHF.